This T cell receptor beta chain is drawn from a study of cytomegalovirus exposure and HLA in healthy donors. Overall study results and limits: In vitro, three CMV-associated chains proved specific for CMV antigens.

Regarding this clone: Its target is not known.

Only in-frame clones appear in the TCRdb table, and some are missing; sequencing was by immunoSEQ multiplex PCR. Among 160,000 or so clones listed, less than 90% were seen once. The germline gives CDR1 SGHNT, CDR2 YYREEE (reference sequence). The CDR3 spans 16 residues. The junction had 7 bases not matched to a gene; V was cut back by 0 bases and J by 4 bases. Separate from the 666-subject first cohort, the roughly 110-subject validation cohort was the one that the donors belonged to. The rearrangement joins TRBV5-4 to TRBJ2-1; 7 bases fit TRBD2. Sequenced: PBMCs. The receptor was derived from a man aged 25-45 years in good health and CMV-seropositive. This CDR3 is CASSLASAGSYNEQFF. CDR3 nucleotides: TGTGCCAGCAGCTTGGCGTCAGCGGGGAGTTACAATGAGCAGTTCTTC.